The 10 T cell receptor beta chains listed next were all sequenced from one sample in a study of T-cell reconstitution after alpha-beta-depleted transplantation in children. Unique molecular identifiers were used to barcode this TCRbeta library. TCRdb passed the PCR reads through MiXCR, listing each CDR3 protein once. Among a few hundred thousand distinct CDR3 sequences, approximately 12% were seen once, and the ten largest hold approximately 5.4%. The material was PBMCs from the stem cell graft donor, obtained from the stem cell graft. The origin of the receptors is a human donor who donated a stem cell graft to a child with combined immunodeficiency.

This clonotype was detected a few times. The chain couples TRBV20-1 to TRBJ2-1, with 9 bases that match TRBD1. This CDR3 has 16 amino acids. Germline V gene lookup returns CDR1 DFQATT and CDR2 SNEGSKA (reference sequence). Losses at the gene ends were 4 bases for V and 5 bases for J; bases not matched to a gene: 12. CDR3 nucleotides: TGCAGTGCTATTCCCGGGACAGGGACCAGAGACAATGAGCAGTTCTTC. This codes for CSAIPGTGTRDNEQFF.

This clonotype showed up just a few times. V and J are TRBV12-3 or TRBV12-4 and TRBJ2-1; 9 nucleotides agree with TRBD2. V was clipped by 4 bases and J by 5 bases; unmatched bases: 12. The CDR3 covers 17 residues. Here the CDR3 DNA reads TGTGCCAGCAGTTCTACGGGGCGGGGGGGAGAAAACAATGAGCAGTTCTTC. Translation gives CASSSTGRGGENNEQFF.

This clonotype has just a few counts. The CDR3 sequence is CASSQNRGSPLHF. The CDR3 DNA sequence: TGTGCCAGCAGCCAAAACAGGGGTTCACCCCTCCACTTT. V and J are TRBV3-1 and TRBJ1-6; TRBD1 agrees at 7 bases. Germline V gene sequence: CDR1 LGHDT, CDR2 YNNKEL (reference sequence). There are 13 residues in the CDR3. V dropped 2 bases and J dropped 9; count of bases not matched to a gene: 1.

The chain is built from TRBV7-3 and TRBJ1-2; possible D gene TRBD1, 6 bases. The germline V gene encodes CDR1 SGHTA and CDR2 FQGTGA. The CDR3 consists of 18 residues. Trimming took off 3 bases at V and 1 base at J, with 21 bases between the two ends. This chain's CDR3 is CASSFLDHRDNFNYGYTF. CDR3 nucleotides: TGTGCCAGCAGCTTTCTCGACCACCGGGACAACTTTAACTATGGCTACACCTTC.

CDR3 sequence reads: CASSPPPSGEQFF. CDR3 sequence (DNA): TGTGCCAGCAGCCCCCCCCCGTCAGGGGAGCAGTTCTTC. The V and J genes are TRBV9 and TRBJ2-1, with D possibly matching TRBD1 (5 bases). The CDR3 has 13 residues. Germline lookup yields CDR1 SGDLS and CDR2 YYNGEE. Trimming cost V 4 bases and J 10 bases, with 15 bases left between them.

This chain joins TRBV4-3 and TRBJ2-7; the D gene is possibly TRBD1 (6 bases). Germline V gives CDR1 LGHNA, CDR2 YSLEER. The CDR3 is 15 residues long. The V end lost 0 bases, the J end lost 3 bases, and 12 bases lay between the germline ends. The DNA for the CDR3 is TGCGCCAGCAGCCAAGAAACAGGGTTCGGCTACGAGCAGTACTTC. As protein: CASSQETGFGYEQYF.

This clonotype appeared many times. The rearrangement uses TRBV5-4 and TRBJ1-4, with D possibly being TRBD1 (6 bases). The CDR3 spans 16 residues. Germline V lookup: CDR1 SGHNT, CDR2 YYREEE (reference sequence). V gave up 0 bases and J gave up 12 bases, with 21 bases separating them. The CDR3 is CASSLAGARSSGQLFF. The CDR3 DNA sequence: TGTGCCAGCAGCTTGGCAGGGGCTCGTTCTTCCGGGCAACTGTTTTTT.

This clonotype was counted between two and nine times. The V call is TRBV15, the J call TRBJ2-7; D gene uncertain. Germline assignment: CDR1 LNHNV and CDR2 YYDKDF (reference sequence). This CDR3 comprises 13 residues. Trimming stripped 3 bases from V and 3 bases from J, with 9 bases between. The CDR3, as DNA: TGTGCCACCAGCAGGGAGACCCGCTACGAGCAGTACTTC. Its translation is CATSRETRYEQYF.

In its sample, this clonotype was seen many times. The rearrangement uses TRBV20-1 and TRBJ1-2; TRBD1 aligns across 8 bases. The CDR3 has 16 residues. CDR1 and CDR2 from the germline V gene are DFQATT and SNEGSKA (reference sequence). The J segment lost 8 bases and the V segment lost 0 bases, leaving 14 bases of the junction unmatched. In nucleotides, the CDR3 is TGCAGTGCTAGAGATTCTGCGGGGACAGGACGAGAAGGCTACACCTTC. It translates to CSARDSAGTGREGYTF.

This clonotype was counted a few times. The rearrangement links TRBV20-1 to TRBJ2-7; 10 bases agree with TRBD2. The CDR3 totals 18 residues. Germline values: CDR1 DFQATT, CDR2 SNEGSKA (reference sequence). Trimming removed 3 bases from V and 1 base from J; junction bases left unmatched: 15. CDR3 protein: CSASPPGLASLRSYEQYF. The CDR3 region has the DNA TGCAGTGCTAGCCCTCCGGGACTAGCGTCCCTGAGGTCCTACGAGCAGTACTTC.